This TCR beta chain is drawn from a study of cytomegalovirus exposure and HLA in healthy donors. The PCR had 60 Vbeta and 13 Jbeta primers. Generated by immunoSEQ multiplex PCR, the TCRdb table keeps only in-frame clones and is missing some. Among roughly 190,000 clones listed, around 90% were seen once. Sequencing was performed on PBMCs. The receptor was isolated from a boy younger than 10 in good health and CMV-seronegative.

CDR3 region: CASSQEEVISTNEKLFF. The DNA of the CDR3 is TGTGCCAGCAGCCAAGAAGAGGTAATTTCCACTAATGAAAAACTGTTTTTT. V and J are TRBV4-2 and TRBJ1-4; D gene uncertain. This CDR3 region has 17 residues. V lost 0 bases and J 2 bases, leaving 13 bases between the germline ends. Germline V gives CDR1 LGHNA, CDR2 YNFKEQ.